The clone carrying this T cell receptor (beta chain) has a count of ten or more. Antigen unknown. Researchers took RNA transcripts and amplified TCR beta CDR3 regions from them. The authors performed first-round RT-PCR with HTBI primers and then a second-round multiplex PCR. From the multiplex PCR reads, TCRdb called clonotypes with MiXCR, one entry per CDR3 protein. The sample lists hundreds of thousands of distinct CDR3 sequences, 20% to 25% seen once, with roughly 42% in the top ten. This sample is part of a study of Graves' ophthalmopathy and Graves' hyperthyroidism. Notes on the study in general: Blood shared most expanded thyroid clonotypes above 0.001 frequency.

Germline V gives CDR1 SGHNT, CDR2 YENEEA. V shed 5 bases, J shed 4 bases, and the junction held 7 bases outside the gene matches. The CDR3 runs 14 residues. This receptor was taken from a woman aged 45 to 65 with Graves' ophthalmopathy. The V and J genes are TRBV11-3 and TRBJ2-5; 7 bases match TRBD1. What was sequenced was peripheral blood. The CDR3 loop is CASSRTGQVETQYF. CDR3 DNA sequence: TGTGCCAGCAGCCGGACAGGTCAGGTAGAGACCCAGTACTTC.